This TCR beta chain was recorded in a study of cytomegalovirus exposure and HLA in healthy donors. Overall study: From 150 million to 200 million T cells, an earlier analysis saw under 140 million unique TCR beta sequences. Study findings and constraints: According to an earlier analysis, most TCR beta V segments yielded productive rearrangements about 90% or about 30% of the time.

As regards this clone: What it binds is unknown.

In the PCR, 60 Vbeta and 13 Jbeta primers were used. Profiling relied on immunoSEQ multiplex PCR, and the TCRdb table lists in-frame clones only, not all of them. The sample holds about 140,000 clones, 66% seen once. This clonotype was obtained from a woman in her fifties or sixties in good health and CMV-seronegative. The sequenced material came from PBMCs.

The chain's CDR3 is CASSSGVQLGYTF. The CDR3 bases are TGTGCCAGCAGCTCGGGGGTACAGCTTGGCTACACCTTC. The rearrangement links TRBV6-6 to TRBJ1-2; possibly TRBD1 for D (5 bases). This CDR3 comprises 13 residues. V was shortened by 6 bases and J by 7 bases, with 15 bases between the two germline ends. The germline gives CDR1 MNHNY, CDR2 SVGAGI (reference sequence).